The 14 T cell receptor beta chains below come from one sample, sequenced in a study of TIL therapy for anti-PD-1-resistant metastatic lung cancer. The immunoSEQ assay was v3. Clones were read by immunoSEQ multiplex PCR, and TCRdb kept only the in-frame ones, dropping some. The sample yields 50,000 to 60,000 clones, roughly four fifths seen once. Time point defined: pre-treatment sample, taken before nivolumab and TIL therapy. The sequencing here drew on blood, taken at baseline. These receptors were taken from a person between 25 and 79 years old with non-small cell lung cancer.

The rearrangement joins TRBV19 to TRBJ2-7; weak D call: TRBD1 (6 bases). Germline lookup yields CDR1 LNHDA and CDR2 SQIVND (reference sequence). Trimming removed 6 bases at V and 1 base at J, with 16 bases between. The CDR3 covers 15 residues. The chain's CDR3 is CASRDPGENSYEQYF. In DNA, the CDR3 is TGTGCCAGTAGAGACCCAGGGGAGAATTCCTACGAGCAGTACTTC.

In nucleotides, the CDR3 is TGTGCCAGCAGCCAAGTGGGGAGTGCTGAAGCTTTCTTT. It yields the protein CASSQVGSAEAFF. The chain combines TRBV3-1 (or the pseudogene TRBV3-2) with TRBJ1-1; no firm D call. Germline CDR1 and CDR2: LGHDT and YNNKEL (reference sequence). The V and J ends lost 1 base and 6 bases respectively, with 9 bases between them. The CDR3 extends over 13 amino acids.

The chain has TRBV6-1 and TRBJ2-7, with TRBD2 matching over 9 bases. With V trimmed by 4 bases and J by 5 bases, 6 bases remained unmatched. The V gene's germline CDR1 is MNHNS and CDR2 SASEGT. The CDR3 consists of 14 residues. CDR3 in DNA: TGTGCCAGCAGTGTAGCGGGGGTAATCGACGAGCAGTACTTC. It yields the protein CASSVAGVIDEQYF.

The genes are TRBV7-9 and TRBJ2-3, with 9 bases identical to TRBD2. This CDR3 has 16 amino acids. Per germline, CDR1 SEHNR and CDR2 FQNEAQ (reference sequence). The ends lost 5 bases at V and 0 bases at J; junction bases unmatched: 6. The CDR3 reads CASSARLAASTDTQYF. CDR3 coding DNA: TGTGCCAGCAGCGCCCGACTAGCGGCTAGCACAGATACGCAGTATTTT.

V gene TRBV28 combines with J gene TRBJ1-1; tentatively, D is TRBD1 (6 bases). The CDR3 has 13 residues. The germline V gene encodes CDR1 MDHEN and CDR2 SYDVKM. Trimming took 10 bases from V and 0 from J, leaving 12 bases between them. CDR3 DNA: TGTGCCACTACGGGACACTTGAACACTGAAGCTTTCTTT. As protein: CATTGHLNTEAFF.

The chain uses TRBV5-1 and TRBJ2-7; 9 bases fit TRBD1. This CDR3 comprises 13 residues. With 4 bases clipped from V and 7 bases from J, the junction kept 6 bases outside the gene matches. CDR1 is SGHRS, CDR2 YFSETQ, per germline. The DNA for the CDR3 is TGCGCCAGCAGCCCCGGGACAGGGTCTGAGCAGTACTTC. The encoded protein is CASSPGTGSEQYF.

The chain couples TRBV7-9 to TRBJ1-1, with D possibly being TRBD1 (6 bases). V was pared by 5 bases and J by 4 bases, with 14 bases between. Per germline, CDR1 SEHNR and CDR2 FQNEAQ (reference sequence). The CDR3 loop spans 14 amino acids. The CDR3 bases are TGTGCCAGCAGCCACGGCAGGGGAGGCACTGAAGCTTTCTTT. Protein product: CASSHGRGGTEAFF.

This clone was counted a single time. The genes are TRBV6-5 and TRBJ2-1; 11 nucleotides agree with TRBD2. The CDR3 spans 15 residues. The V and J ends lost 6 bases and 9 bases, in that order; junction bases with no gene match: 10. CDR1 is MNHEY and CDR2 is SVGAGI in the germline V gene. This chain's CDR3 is CASRGTSGWGGEQFF. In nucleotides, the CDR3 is TGTGCCAGCAGAGGGACTAGCGGTTGGGGTGGTGAGCAGTTCTTC.

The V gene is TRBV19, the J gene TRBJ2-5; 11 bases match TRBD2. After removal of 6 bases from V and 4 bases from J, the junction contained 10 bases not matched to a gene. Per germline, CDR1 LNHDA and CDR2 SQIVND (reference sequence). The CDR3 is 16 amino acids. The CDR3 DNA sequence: TGTGCCAGTAGCGAATTAGCGGGAGGGCCCGGAGAGACCCAGTACTTC. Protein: CASSELAGGPGETQYF.

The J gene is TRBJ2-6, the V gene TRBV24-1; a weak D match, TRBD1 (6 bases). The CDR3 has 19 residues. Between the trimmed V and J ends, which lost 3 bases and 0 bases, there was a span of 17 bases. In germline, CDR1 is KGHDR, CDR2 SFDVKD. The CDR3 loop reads CATSDRTGTPVSGANVLTF. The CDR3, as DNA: TGTGCCACCAGTGATCGGACCGGGACACCAGTCTCTGGGGCCAACGTCCTGACTTTC.

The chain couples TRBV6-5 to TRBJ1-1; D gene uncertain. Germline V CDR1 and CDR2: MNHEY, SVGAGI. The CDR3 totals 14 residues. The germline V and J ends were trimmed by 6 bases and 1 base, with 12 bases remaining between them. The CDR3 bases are TGTGCCAGCAGAATATACGAGTCGAACACTGAAGCTTTCTTT. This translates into CASRIYESNTEAFF.

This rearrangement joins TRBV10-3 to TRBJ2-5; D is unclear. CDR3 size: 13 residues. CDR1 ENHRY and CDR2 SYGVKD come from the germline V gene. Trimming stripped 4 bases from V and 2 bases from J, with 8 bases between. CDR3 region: CAISVNGQETQYF. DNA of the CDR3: TGTGCCATCAGTGTCAACGGACAAGAGACCCAGTACTTC.

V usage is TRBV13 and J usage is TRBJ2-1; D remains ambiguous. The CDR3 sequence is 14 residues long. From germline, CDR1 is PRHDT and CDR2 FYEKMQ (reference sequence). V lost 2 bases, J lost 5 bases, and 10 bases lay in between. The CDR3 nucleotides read TGTGCCAGCAGCTTAAAATCATTCGACAATGAGCAGTTCTTC. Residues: CASSLKSFDNEQFF.

The CDR3 spells CASTQRGYEQYF. DNA of the CDR3: TGTGCCAGCACCCAGAGGGGTTACGAGCAGTACTTC. The rearrangement joins TRBV2 to TRBJ2-7; either TRBD1 or TRBD2 may fit D (5 bases each). The CDR3 is made up of 12 amino acids. CDR1 and CDR2 from the germline V gene are SNHLY and FYNNEI. The ends were cut back, 7 bases at V and 4 bases at J, with 11 bases in the middle.